This T cell receptor (beta chain) was observed in a study of precursors of human CD4 cytotoxic T cells (dated by TCRdb to 2016 to 2019). Looking at the study overall: The bulk TCR-seq analysis covered CD4+ memory subsets from 12 to 15 donors in total. Sequences for both the TCRalpha and TCRbeta chains came out of the TCR-seq analysis of over 11 donors (table S7).

This clonotype has just a few counts. Its antigen remains unidentified. Base qualities are missing; no much larger clone stands one base away. To test a precursor-effector relationship among CD4 cytotoxic T cells, bulk UMI-based TCR sequencing was performed on four sorted CD4+ memory subsets (TCM, TEM, IL-7Rhigh TEMRA, IL-7R- TEMRA). Cells were obtained from peripheral blood mononuclear cells that had been isolated from human blood. The sequencer listed for this sample is Illumina MiSeq. From the authors' description of their analysis: To quantify repertoire diversity, the Shannon-Wiener index was calculated using VDJtools. A TCRbeta clonotype was considered expanded if its clonotype frequency was 3 or more. Clones were called with MiXCR by TCRdb after fastp trimmed the public reads at Q25, and only in-frame beta chains were retained. Each CDR3 protein appears once, grouped with its most common genes and DNA. These V and J calls originate from TCRdb's pipeline instead of the authors' own analysis. The table for this sample lists several hundred distinct CDR3 sequences; 12% to 15% of them were counted only once. Of the sample, over 10% falls within the top ten clones.

Here is what the overall study found, with its caveats: The authors noted that a human observational design cannot definitively establish the direction of differentiation between precursor and effector cells. Only about 95% of the 14 donors were included in some bulk TCR-seq comparisons, which suggests that not every subset was available for every donor. Compared with TCM and TEM subsets, the IL-7Rhigh and IL-7R- TEMRA subsets had more restricted TCR repertoires, with lower diversity and more expanded clonotypes. A larger fraction of IL-7Rhigh TEMRA clonotypes than of TEM or TCM clonotypes was made up of expanded effector clonotypes.

Sequences SGHTA (CDR1) and FQGTGA (CDR2) are obtained from the germline V gene. The CDR3 has 21 amino acids, counting the end cysteine and phenylalanine. This entry keeps only the CDR3 DNA: 63 bases, framed from base 1. V drops 1 base and J drops 1 base, leaving 25 bases in between. The sequence joins TRBV7-3 to TRBJ1-4, with TRBD1 perhaps the D gene, on 5 matching bases. Sequencing used memory CD4+ T cells from blood (PBMCs). The TCR sequence derives from a human donor in good health. Read as DNA, the sequence is TGTGCCAGCAGCTTAAAAGGAATACGGGGTTTAGGGGTAAAAACTAATGAAAAACTGTTTTTT. Translated, it reads CASSLKGIRGLGVKTNEKLFF.